Below, one TCR beta chain is given with its context. This CDR3 is 16 amino acids long. Germline lookup yields CDR1 LGHNA and CDR2 YNFKEQ. After removal of 4 bases from V and 6 bases from J, the junction contained 7 bases not matched to a gene. Data came from immunoSEQ multiplex PCR; TCRdb stores just in-frame clones and leaves some out. The data contain roughly 100,000 clones, roughly 86% of them seen just once; the ten biggest clones take up 4% to 6%. This sample is part of a study of T cell responses to AZD1222 COVID-19 vaccine. This receptor was identified in an adult in good health. The sequencing used peripheral blood, collected on day 0 of AZD1222 vaccination. V and J are TRBV4-2 and TRBJ2-1, with 12 bases identical to TRBD2. For the CDR3, the DNA is TGTGCCAGCAGCCGAAAACTAGCGGGAGGAAGCAATGAGCAGTTCTTC. It codes for CASSRKLAGGSNEQFF.